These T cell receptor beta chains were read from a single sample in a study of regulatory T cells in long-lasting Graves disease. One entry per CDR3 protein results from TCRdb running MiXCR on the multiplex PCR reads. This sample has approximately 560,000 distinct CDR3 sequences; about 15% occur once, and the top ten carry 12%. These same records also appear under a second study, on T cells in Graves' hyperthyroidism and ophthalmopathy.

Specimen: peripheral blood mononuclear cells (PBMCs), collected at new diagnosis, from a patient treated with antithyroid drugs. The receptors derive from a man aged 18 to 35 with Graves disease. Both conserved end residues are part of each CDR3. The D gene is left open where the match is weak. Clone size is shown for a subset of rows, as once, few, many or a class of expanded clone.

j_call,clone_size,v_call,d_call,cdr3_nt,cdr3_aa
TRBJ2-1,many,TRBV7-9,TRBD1,TGTGCCAGCAGCAAACCCTCAGGGGGCCTGTCCTACAATGAGCAGTTCTTC,CASSKPSGGLSYNEQFF
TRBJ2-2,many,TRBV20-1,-,TGCAGTGCTAGAGAATTAGGAAACACCGGGGAGCTGTTTTTT,CSARELGNTGELFF
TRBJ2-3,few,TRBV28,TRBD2,TGTGCCAGCAGAAAAAGCGGGAGGGCCATAGATACGCAGTATTTT,CASRKSGRAIDTQYF
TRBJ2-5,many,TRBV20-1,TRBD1,TGCAGTGCCACGACAGGGGGAGAGACCCAGTACTTC,CSATTGGETQYF
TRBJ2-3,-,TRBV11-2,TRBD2,TGTGCCAGCAGCTTAAGGGGCACGACTAGCGGGTTTATAACAGATACGCAGTATTTT,CASSLRGTTSGFITDTQYF
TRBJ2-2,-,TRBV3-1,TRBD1,TGTGCCAGCAGCCAAATATGGCAGGGGGTAGACACCGGGGAGCTGTTTTTT,CASSQIWQGVDTGELFF
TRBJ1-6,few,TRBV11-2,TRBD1,TGTGCCAGCAGCTCGGCAGGACAGGGATATAGCCTTTTCTATAATTCACCCCTCCACTTT,CASSSAGQGYSLFYNSPLHF
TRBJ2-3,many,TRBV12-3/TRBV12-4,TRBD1,TGTGCCAGCAGTCCGACAGGGCGATTCGATACGCAGTATTTT,CASSPTGRFDTQYF
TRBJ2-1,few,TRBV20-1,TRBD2,TGCAGTGCTAGAGATCGGGCTAGCGGGGGACACAATGAGCAGTTCTTC,CSARDRASGGHNEQFF
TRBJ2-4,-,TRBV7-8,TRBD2,TGTGCCAGCAGCTCCATCGAGGGACTAGAAAACATTCAGTACTTC,CASSSIEGLENIQYF
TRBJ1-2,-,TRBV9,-,TGTGCCAGCAGCGCCCGGACAGCGATTTATGGCTACACCTTC,CASSARTAIYGYTF
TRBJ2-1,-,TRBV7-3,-,TGTGCCAGCAGCTTATTGAGATCTATAGGGAAGCTGTTCTTC,CASSLLRSIGKLFF
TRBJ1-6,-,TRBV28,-,TGTGCCAGCAGGGCTCAGGGGCTAAATTCACCCCTCCACTTT,CASRAQGLNSPLHF
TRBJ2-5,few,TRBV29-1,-,TGCAGCGTCGTTAGCGGACAAGAGACCCAGTACTTC,CSVVSGQETQYF
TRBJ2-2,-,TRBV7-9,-,TGTGCCAGCAGCTTAGCGTCCGGGATGGCCGGCACCGGGGAGCTGTTTTTT,CASSLASGMAGTGELFF
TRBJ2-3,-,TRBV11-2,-,TGCGCCAGCAGCCAAGGGGCCGGGAGCACCGATACGCAGTATTTT,CASSQGAGSTDTQYF
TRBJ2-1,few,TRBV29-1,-,TGCAGCGTTGAAATGGTCGGGCGGGCGAGCTCCTACAATGAGCAGTTCTTC,CSVEMVGRASSYNEQFF
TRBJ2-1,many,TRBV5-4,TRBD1,TGTGCCAGCAGTCCCTCCGGGACAGGGGTCAATGAGCAGTTCTTC,CASSPSGTGVNEQFF
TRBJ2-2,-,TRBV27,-,TGTGCCAGCAGTTTAGACAGATCGAACACCGGGGAGCTGTTTTTT,CASSLDRSNTGELFF
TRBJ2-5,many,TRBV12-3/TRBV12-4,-,TGTGCCAGCAGTTTAAATAGGGAAGGGGAGACCCAGTACTTC,CASSLNREGETQYF
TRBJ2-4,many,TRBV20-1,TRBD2,TGCAGTGCTAGAGAGGGACTAGCGGGCGGGAAAAACATTCAGTACTTC,CSAREGLAGGKNIQYF
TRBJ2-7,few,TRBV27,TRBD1,TGTGCCAGCAGTACCGGGACAGCATACTACGAGCAGTACTTC,CASSTGTAYYEQYF
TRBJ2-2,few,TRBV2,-,TGTGCCAGCACCTACGACACTGGGGGCACCGGGGAGCTGTTTTTT,CASTYDTGGTGELFF
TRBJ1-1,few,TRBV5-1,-,TGCGCCAGCAGCGCATGGGGAGATATTAGAAGTGAAGCTTTCTTT,CASSAWGDIRSEAFF
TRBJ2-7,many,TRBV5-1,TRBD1,TGCGCCAGCAGCGCCGGACAGGGGGCCTACGAGCAGTACTTC,CASSAGQGAYEQYF
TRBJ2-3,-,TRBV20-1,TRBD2,TGCAGTGCTAGAGCCACTAGCGGCGCAGATACGCAGTATTTT,CSARATSGADTQYF
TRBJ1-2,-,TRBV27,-,TGTGCCAGCAGTTTTAGGTCAGGATCGCATGGCTACACCTTC,CASSFRSGSHGYTF
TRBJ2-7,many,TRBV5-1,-,TGCGCCAGCAGCTATAATCAGGGCCCCTACGAGCAGTACTTC,CASSYNQGPYEQYF
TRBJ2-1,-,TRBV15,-,TGTGCCACCAGCAAGGGGGCCAGCGGGCCCTACAATGAGCAGTTCTTC,CATSKGASGPYNEQFF
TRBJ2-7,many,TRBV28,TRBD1,TGTGCCAGCAGTACTGCCGGGACAGCTTCCTACGAGCAGTACTTC,CASSTAGTASYEQYF
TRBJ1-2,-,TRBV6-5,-,TGTGCCAGCAGTTATACAGGGAACTATGGCTACACCTTC,CASSYTGNYGYTF
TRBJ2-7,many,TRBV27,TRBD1,TGTGCCAGCCTCAGACAGGGGGGAGACTACGAGCAGTACTTC,CASLRQGGDYEQYF
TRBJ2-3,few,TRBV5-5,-,TGTGCCAGCAGCTTGGGACTAGGGCTCCACACAGATACGCAGTATTTT,CASSLGLGLHTDTQYF
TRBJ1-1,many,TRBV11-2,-,TGTGCCAGCAGCCCCCCCGGTAGAATAGGAGATCGGAACACTGAAGCTTTCTTT,CASSPPGRIGDRNTEAFF
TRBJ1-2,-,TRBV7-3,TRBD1,TGTGCCAGCAGCTTGGACAGGATTGACGGCTACACCTTC,CASSLDRIDGYTF
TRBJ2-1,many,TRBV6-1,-,TGTGCCAGCAGTGAAGAACTGTTCTCCTACAATGAGCAGTTCTTC,CASSEELFSYNEQFF
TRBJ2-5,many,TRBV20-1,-,TGCAGTGCTCTTAGCCGGGGGCCGGAGACCCAGTACTTC,CSALSRGPETQYF
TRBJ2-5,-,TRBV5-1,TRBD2,TGCGCCAGCAGCTTGGATACTAGCGGGAGCGGGAGGGAGACCCAGTACTTC,CASSLDTSGSGRETQYF
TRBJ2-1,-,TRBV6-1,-,TGTGCCAGCACTCTTGATGGTGAGCAGTTCTTC,CASTLDGEQFF
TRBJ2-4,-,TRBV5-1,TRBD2,TGCGCCAGCAGCCCCTCGGGTAGCGGGAGGTCTCTAGCCAAAAACATTCAGTACTTC,CASSPSGSGRSLAKNIQYF
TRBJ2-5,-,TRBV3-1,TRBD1,TGTGCCAGCAGCCATGCGACAGGGGGTCAAGAGACCCAGTACTTC,CASSHATGGQETQYF
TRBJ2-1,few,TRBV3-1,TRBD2,TGTGCCAGCAGCCCGAATCCGGGCGGGCTAGCGGGAGGGAATGAGCAGTTCTTC,CASSPNPGGLAGGNEQFF
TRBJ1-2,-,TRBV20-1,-,TGCAGTGCTAGGATAACCGGAGGGGATGGCTACACCTTC,CSARITGGDGYTF
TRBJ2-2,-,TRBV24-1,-,TGTGCCACCAGTCTAGACACCGGGCAGCTGTTTTTT,CATSLDTGQLFF
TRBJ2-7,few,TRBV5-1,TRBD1,TGCGCCAGCAGCGACAGGGTATCGAGCGAGCAGTACTTC,CASSDRVSSEQYF
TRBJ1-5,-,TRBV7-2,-,TGTGCCAGCAGCTTAAACAGTGCCGAACGTAGCAATCAGCCCCAGCATTTT,CASSLNSAERSNQPQHF
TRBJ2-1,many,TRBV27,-,TGTGCCAGCAGTGGAAACAGGAGGGGGTCCTACAATGAGCAGTTCTTC,CASSGNRRGSYNEQFF
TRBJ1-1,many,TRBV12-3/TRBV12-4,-,TGTGCCAGCAGTTTAGGAGGGGGAATGAACACTGAAGCTTTCTTT,CASSLGGGMNTEAFF
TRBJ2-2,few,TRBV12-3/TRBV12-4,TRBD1,TGTGCCAGCAGTTCGAAGGACAGGGTCAGCGGGGAGCTGTTTTTT,CASSSKDRVSGELFF
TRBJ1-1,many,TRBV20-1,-,TGCAGTGCCCTCCTTACAGGGAACACTGAAGCTTTCTTT,CSALLTGNTEAFF
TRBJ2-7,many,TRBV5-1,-,TGCGCCAGCAGCTTGTCGGGCCTAGAGGGCTCCTACGAGCAGTACTTC,CASSLSGLEGSYEQYF
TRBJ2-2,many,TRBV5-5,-,TGTGCCAGCAGCTCCCACGTCACCGGGGAGCTGTTTTTT,CASSSHVTGELFF
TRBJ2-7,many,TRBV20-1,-,TGCAGTGCTACCGACGGGGGGCGCGGGGAGCAGTACTTC,CSATDGGRGEQYF